Listed below are T cell receptor beta chains from one sample, sequenced in a study of OX40 agonist ivuxolimab in advanced cancers. Method: immunoSEQ multiplex PCR; TCRdb's copy keeps in-frame clones and lacks some. The top ten hold approximately 2% of the sample, which has roughly 80,000 clones, about 86% seen once. Material: CD4+ or CD8+ T cells sorted from blood, obtained in a trial of the OX40 agonist ivuxolimab. The source of these receptors is an adult with an advanced solid tumor such as melanoma, head and neck, liver or kidney cancer. The CDR3 runs from the conserved cysteine through the conserved F or W. D genes are given only for firm matches. Rows may omit the clone size; those that give it use once, few, many or a size class.

-	TRBJ1-5	TRBV6-5	-	TGTGCCAGCAGTCGACAGAGTAACCCTATTCAGCATTTT	CASSRQSNPIQHF
-	TRBJ2-2	TRBV6-6	-	TGTGCCAGCGCGGGGACCGGGGAGCTGTTTTTT	CASAGTGELFF
TRBD2	TRBJ2-1	TRBV5-1	-	TGCGCCAGCAGCTTGGTGGGGCTAGCGGGCACCAATGAGCAGTTCTTC	CASSLVGLAGTNEQFF
-	TRBJ1-5	TRBV19	few	TGTGCCAGTAGTTCCCAGAAGGGTCAGCCCCAGCATTTT	CASSSQKGQPQHF
TRBD1	TRBJ1-1	TRBV7-2	-	TGTGCCAGCTCTTCGGGACAGAGACACACTGAAGCTTTCTTT	CASSSGQRHTEAFF
-	TRBJ1-4	TRBV7-2	-	TGTGCCAGCAGCTTAGGGGGCCCCGGTAGGAAACTGTTTTTT	CASSLGGPGRKLFF
-	TRBJ2-7	TRBV21-1	-	TGTGCCACCCTCTACGAGCAGTACTTC	CATLYEQYF
-	TRBJ1-2	TRBV6-5	once	TGTGCCAGCAGCGATAGTTCCGGGACAAAGTATGGCTACACCTTC	CASSDSSGTKYGYTF
-	TRBJ2-5	TRBV18	-	TGTGCCAGCTCACCGGGGACCGCCGAGGGGACCCAGTACTTC	CASSPGTAEGTQYF
-	TRBJ2-7	TRBV20-1	-	TGCAGTGCTAGTATCCCTTCGGAGCAGTACTTC	CSASIPSEQYF
-	TRBJ1-1	TRBV9	-	TGTGCCAGCAGCGTATTACCAACGAACACTGAAGCTTTCTTT	CASSVLPTNTEAFF
-	TRBJ2-5	TRBV6-5	-	TGTGCCAGCAGTTACACCGCTAAAGAGACCCAGTACTTC	CASSYTAKETQYF
-	TRBJ1-5	TRBV2	-	TGTGCCAGCAGTGGGCCTGGTGGGGGGGAGAGGCCCCAGCATTTT	CASSGPGGGERPQHF
TRBD2	TRBJ2-1	TRBV7-6	-	TGTGCCAGCAGCTTAGTTTCTAGCGGGAGCTCCTACAATGAGCAGTTCTTC	CASSLVSSGSSYNEQFF
-	TRBJ2-2	TRBV7-3	-	TGTGCCAGCAGCTTAACCCGGGGGACCGGGGAGCTGTTTTTT	CASSLTRGTGELFF
-	TRBJ2-2	TRBV12-5	-	TGTGCTAGTGGATCGTCGGGACCGCGGGGCACCGGGGAGCTGTTTTTT	CASGSSGPRGTGELFF
-	TRBJ1-5	TRBV6-1	-	TGTGCCAGCAGTGTTGGACGGAGTAGCAATCAGCCCCAGCATTTT	CASSVGRSSNQPQHF
-	TRBJ1-1	TRBV7-9	-	TGTGCCAGCAGCCACCCCAATCTCGGGAATCAAGCTTTCTTT	CASSHPNLGNQAFF
TRBD1	TRBJ2-2	TRBV6-4	-	TGTGCCAGCAGTCCTGAACAGGGGGCTCCCGGGGAGCTGTTTTTT	CASSPEQGAPGELFF
TRBD2	TRBJ2-3	TRBV5-1	-	TGCGCCAGCACCCCAACTAGCGGGAGCGGAGATACGCAGTATTTT	CASTPTSGSGDTQYF
TRBD1	TRBJ1-1	TRBV11-1	-	TGTGCCAGCACCCTACTCCGGGGACAGCTTAGGAGCACTGAAGCTTTCTTT	CASTLLRGQLRSTEAFF
-	TRBJ2-7	TRBV4-2	-	TGTGCCAGCAGCCAAGCTGATCCAGGGAGGTACGAGCAGTACTTC	CASSQADPGRYEQYF
TRBD1	TRBJ1-2	TRBV11-1	-	TGTGCCAGCAGCTTAGAAGGGGGCAAGAACTATGGCTACACCTTC	CASSLEGGKNYGYTF
-	TRBJ1-5	TRBV28	-	TGTGCCAGCAGTTTAGGGCCGAGGGGTCAGCCCCAGCATTTT	CASSLGPRGQPQHF
-	TRBJ1-2	TRBV25-1	-	TGTGCCACCTGGGACGCTCGGGCTGGCTATGGCTACACCTTC	CATWDARAGYGYTF
-	TRBJ2-5	TRBV15	-	TGTGCCACCAGCACTCGACAGGCCTCAGAGACCCAGTACTTC	CATSTRQASETQYF
-	TRBJ2-1	TRBV28	-	TGTGCCAGCAGTTTTGGCCGGTACAATGAGCAGTTCTTC	CASSFGRYNEQFF
-	TRBJ1-1	TRBV6-1	-	TGTGCCAGCAGTGATGACCGGGCCCACATTAAAGCTTTCTTT	CASSDDRAHIKAFF
TRBD2	TRBJ2-7	TRBV27	-	TGTGCCAGCACTCGAAGACCCGGGACTACCTACGAGCAGTACTTC	CASTRRPGTTYEQYF
-	TRBJ2-7	TRBV6-6	-	TGTGCCAGCAGCTCTCGGGAGCAGTACTTC	CASSSREQYF
-	TRBJ2-7	TRBV7-2	-	TGTGCCAGCAGCTCTAGGGACGGCTACGAGCAGTACTTC	CASSSRDGYEQYF
TRBD1	TRBJ1-1	TRBV5-4	-	TGTGCCAGCAGCTTGGGCAGGGGGGTTGAAGCTTTCTTT	CASSLGRGVEAFF
-	TRBJ1-3	TRBV2	-	TGTGCCAGCAGTGGACAGCCTCCATTAACCACCATATATTTT	CASSGQPPLTTIYF
-	TRBJ2-7	TRBV6-5	-	TGTGCCAGCACCGATATAAACTCCTACGAGCAGTACTTC	CASTDINSYEQYF
-	TRBJ2-5	TRBV15	-	TGTGCCACCAGCAGGGATCTCAGCGGGCAGGAGACCCAGTACTTC	CATSRDLSGQETQYF
TRBD1	TRBJ1-3	TRBV5-5	-	TGTGCCAGCAGCTTGACCCAGGGTACAGGGGCGACTGGAAACACCATATATTTT	CASSLTQGTGATGNTIYF
-	TRBJ1-2	TRBV28	few	TGTGCCAGCAAGCTGGGGGTTCACTATGGCTACACCTTC	CASKLGVHYGYTF
-	TRBJ1-2	TRBV28	-	TGTGCCAGCAGTTTTGGGGGGGTCTATGGCTACACCTTC	CASSFGGVYGYTF
-	TRBJ2-7	TRBV27	-	TGTGCCAGCAGTTTATCTCCCAGGGGTGAAGAGCAGTACTTC	CASSLSPRGEEQYF
-	TRBJ1-6	TRBV7-3	-	TGTGCCAGCAGCTCGGGACGTAATTCACCCCTCCACTTT	CASSSGRNSPLHF
-	TRBJ1-5	TRBV6-6	-	TGTGCCAGCAGTTACGCGGGGCAGAGAAGCAATCAGCCCCAGCATTTT	CASSYAGQRSNQPQHF